Sequencing of this T cell receptor (beta chain) was carried out in a study of T cells expressing NK-cell markers. One entry per CDR3 protein, without DNA, is what TCRdb gives after re-calling the 5' RACE reads. The sample yields 550,000 to 600,000 distinct CDR3 sequences, of which the top ten take up around 4%. The TCR was taken from a man aged 18 to 30 in good health. Sample: blood T cells: a sorted CD56 or NKG2C T cell subset, CD4+ or CD8+ T cells, or bulk PBMC T cells (not recorded which).

CDR3 region: CASSVEGTGAWETQYF. V gene TRBV9 combines with J gene TRBJ2-5; TCRdb's assignment of TRBD1 cannot be checked, as there is no DNA. This CDR3 contains 16 residues. Germline V CDR1 and CDR2: SGDLS, YYNGEE.